The 19 T cell receptor beta chains in this list originate from one sample, sequenced in a study of cytomegalovirus exposure and HLA in healthy donors (dated by TCRdb to about 2017). Library generation was performed with the immunoSEQ multiplex PCR assay. TCRdb provides this immuneACCESS table in a form limited to in-frame rearrangements. Some clones are lacking; in checked studies, under half of them reflect an unresolved V gene, and why the rest are absent is not known. Present in this sample are roughly 75,000 clones, just under 95% of which were seen just once. About 1.5% of the sample is held by the ten biggest clonotypes. Source material: PBMCs. The source is a man between 18 and 29 years old in good health and CMV-seropositive.

The V and J genes are TRBV25-1 and TRBJ2-1, with D possibly being TRBD2 (6 bases). The CDR3 has 13 residues. Between the trimmed V and J ends, which lost 7 bases and 0 bases, there was a span of 7 bases. CDR1 is MGHDK and CDR2 is SYGVNS in the germline V gene. The CDR3 protein is CASTGSSYNEQFF. DNA for the CDR3: TGTGCCAGCACCGGGAGCTCCTACAATGAGCAGTTCTTC.

This clone was recorded once. The chain employs TRBV7-2 and TRBJ2-5, with 11 positions matching TRBD1. CDR1 SGHTA and CDR2 FQGNSA come from the germline V gene. The CDR3 has 13 amino acids. Unmatched junction bases numbered 1, after V lost 5 bases and J lost 5 bases. The CDR3 DNA follows: TGTGCCAGCAGCCGGGACAGGGGGGAGACCCAGTACTTC. Its protein is CASSRDRGETQYF. The full variable domain, with the rest looked up from reference TRBV7-2 and TRBJ2-5, is GAGVSQSPSNKVTEKGKDVELRCDPISGHTALYWYRQSLGQGLEFLIYFQGNSAPDKSGLPSDRFSAERTGGSVSTLTIQRTQQEDSAVYLCASSRDRGETQYFGPGTRLLVL.

V gene TRBV11-2 combines with J gene TRBJ1-2; tentatively, D is TRBD1 (5 bases). From germline, CDR1 is SGHAT and CDR2 FQNNGV. There are 15 residues in the CDR3. Trimming took off 0 bases at V and 4 bases at J, with 12 bases between the two ends. CDR3 nucleotides: TGTGCCAGCAGCTTAGATTTAAACAGGAGCTATGGCTACACCTTC. Residues: CASSLDLNRSYGYTF.

V usage is TRBV5-1 and J usage is TRBJ2-7, with 7 bases that match TRBD1. CDR3 size: 14 residues. Trimming at V came to 2 bases and at J to 5 bases, leaving 7 bases not matched to a gene. From germline, CDR1 is SGHRS and CDR2 YFSETQ. The CDR3 DNA reads TGCGCCAGCAGCTTACAGGGGCATACGGACGAGCAGTACTTC. Protein sequence: CASSLQGHTDEQYF.

This clone appeared once. The chain is built from TRBV5-6 and TRBJ2-7; 12 bases line up with TRBD1. The germline V gene encodes CDR1 SGHDT and CDR2 YYEEEE. The CDR3 has 16 amino acids. The ends lost 4 bases at V and 9 bases at J; junction bases unmatched: 14. The CDR3 coding sequence is TGTGCCAGCAGCGCATCCGGGACAGGGGGCATTGTTCGGCAGTACTTC. This encodes CASSASGTGGIVRQYF.

The J gene is TRBJ2-3, the V gene TRBV28; D uncertain. In germline, CDR1 is MDHEN, CDR2 SYDVKM. The CDR3 spans 15 residues. The germline V and J ends were trimmed by 5 bases and 0 bases, with 12 bases remaining between them. The CDR3 DNA follows: TGTGCCAGCAGTATATTTCCCCAAAGCACAGATACGCAGTATTTT. It is translated as CASSIFPQSTDTQYF.

The gene calls are TRBV6-4 and TRBJ2-1; tentatively, D is TRBD1 (5 bases). CDR1 and CDR2 (germline): MRHNA, SNTAGT. Trimming pared 6 bases from V and 9 bases from J, leaving 18 bases between. The CDR3 covers 14 residues. As DNA, the CDR3 is TGTGCCAGCAGCGGTACAGGAGAGACGGGTGAGCAGTTCTTC. It translates to CASSGTGETGEQFF.

The rearrangement uses TRBV5-1 and TRBJ2-2; unclear D gene. Per the germline V gene, CDR1 is SGHRS and CDR2 is YFSETQ. The CDR3 sequence is 13 residues long. V was clipped by 3 bases and J by 5 bases, with 8 bases between them. The CDR3 region has the DNA TGCGCCAGCAGCTCCCAGTGGACCGGGGAGCTGTTTTTT. Encoded protein: CASSSQWTGELFF.

This chain joins TRBV9 and TRBJ2-3, with D possibly being TRBD1 (5 bases). The CDR3 covers 14 residues. Germline CDR1 reads SGDLS; CDR2 reads YYNGEE. V was clipped by 4 bases and J by 2 bases, with 11 bases between them. In DNA, the CDR3 is TGTGCCAGCAGCCCCCAGGGCCTCACAGATACGCAGTATTTT. Translation: CASSPQGLTDTQYF.

The CDR3 loop reads CASSEMETSGTFSYEQYF. The DNA of the CDR3 is TGTGCCAGCAGTGAAATGGAGACTAGCGGGACCTTCTCCTACGAGCAGTACTTC. The rearrangement joins TRBV6-1 to TRBJ2-7; 11 positions agree with TRBD2. The V segment lost 2 bases and the J segment 0 bases; nucleotides outside the gene matches: 9. The CDR3 is 18 residues long. Germline V gene data show CDR1 as MNHNS and CDR2 as SASEGT.

The chain uses TRBV7-3 and TRBJ2-1; 9 nucleotides match TRBD2. The CDR3 length is 15 residues. Germline V gene lookup returns CDR1 SGHTA and CDR2 FQGTGA. J lost 2 bases, V lost 3 bases, and 2 bases had no gene match. The CDR3 DNA sequence: TGTGCCAGCAGCTTGACTAGCGGAACCTACAATGAGCAGTTCTTC. It yields the protein CASSLTSGTYNEQFF.

The rearrangement links TRBV10-3 to TRBJ2-5, with 10 bases identical to TRBD2. Germline V gene lookup returns CDR1 ENHRY and CDR2 SYGVKD. The ends lost 3 bases at V and 5 bases at J; junction bases unmatched: 6. The CDR3 loop spans 15 amino acids. CDR3 loop: CAISDSASGGETQYF. Written as DNA, the CDR3 is TGTGCCATCAGTGATTCGGCTAGCGGGGGCGAGACCCAGTACTTC.

The rearrangement links TRBV30 to TRBJ1-3, with D perhaps matching TRBD1 (6 bases). The CDR3 covers 13 residues. Trimming cost V 3 bases and J 4 bases, with 10 bases left between them. Per germline, CDR1 GTSNPN and CDR2 SVGIG (reference sequence). The CDR3 region is CAWRRGGGNTIYF. The CDR3 nucleotides read TGTGCCTGGAGGAGGGGGGGCGGAAACACCATATATTTT.

In nucleotides, the CDR3 is TGCGCCAGCAGCCCAGGGACTAGCGGGGGTGCCCGCCGCGAGACCCAGTACTTC. Its translation is CASSPGTSGGARRETQYF. This chain uses TRBV5-1 with TRBJ2-5; 14 bases are shared with TRBD2. CDR3 length: 18 residues. The J segment lost 5 bases and the V segment lost 4 bases, leaving 13 bases of the junction unmatched. Germline assignment: CDR1 SGHRS and CDR2 YFSETQ.

CDR3 region: CASSPRDRWYGYTF. The CDR3 DNA reads TGTGCCAGCAGTCCCAGGGACAGGTGGTATGGCTACACCTTC. The chain links TRBV28 to TRBJ1-2; TRBD1 matches 8 bases. Trimming at V came to 5 bases and at J to 5 bases, leaving 7 bases not matched to a gene. The CDR3 has 14 amino acids. CDR1 and CDR2 (germline): MDHEN, SYDVKM.

The chain joins TRBV6-5 to TRBJ2-7; 9 bases line up with TRBD1. CDR3 length: 15 amino acids. V lost 2 bases, J lost 3 bases, and 5 bases stayed unmatched. Germline V gene lookup returns CDR1 MNHEY and CDR2 SVGAGI. The CDR3 nucleotides are TGTGCCAGCAGTTACGCCGGGACAGGGCACTACGAGCAGTACTTC. Translating gives CASSYAGTGHYEQYF.

The chain recombines TRBV5-1 with TRBJ2-5; D perhaps matches TRBD1 (6 bases). This CDR3 is built from 13 residues. Trimming shortened V by 6 bases and J by 5 bases, and 14 bases separated the two germline ends. The germline V gene encodes CDR1 SGHRS and CDR2 YFSETQ. The CDR3 protein is CASMDSSGETQYF. The CDR3 nucleotides read TGCGCCAGCATGGACAGTTCAGGGGAGACCCAGTACTTC.

The chain combines TRBV2 with TRBJ2-5; D might be TRBD1 (5 bases). Germline CDR1 reads SNHLY; CDR2 reads FYNNEI. Deletions cut 8 bases from V and 1 base from J, with 11 bases between. The CDR3 runs 13 residues. CDR3 in amino acids: CASLDSGQETQYF. DNA of the CDR3: TGTGCCAGCCTCGACAGTGGCCAAGAGACCCAGTACTTC. Filled out from reference TRBV2 and TRBJ2-5, the complete variable domain reads EPEVTQTPSHQVTQMGQEVILRCVPISNHLYFYWYRQILGQKVEFLVSFYNNEISEKSEIFDDQFSVERPDGSNFTLKIRSTKLEDSAMYFCASLDSGQETQYFGPGTRLLVL.

This sequence joins TRBV7-9 and TRBJ2-3; TRBD2 might be the D (6 bases). This CDR3 contains 15 residues. The germline gives CDR1 SEHNR, CDR2 FQNEAQ (reference sequence). Trimming removed 7 bases from V and 5 bases from J, with 19 bases in between. The CDR3 loop is CASTPRRAQRDTQYF. In nucleotides, the CDR3 is TGTGCCAGCACCCCCAGGAGGGCCCAAAGAGATACGCAGTATTTT.